The next 8 T cell receptor beta chains were all read from a single sample in a study of Graves' ophthalmopathy and Graves' hyperthyroidism. Amplified material comprised TCR beta CDR3 regions derived from RNA transcripts. RT-PCR with HTBI primers came first, then second-round multiplex PCR. MiXCR was run by TCRdb on the multiplex PCR reads, yielding one entry per CDR3 protein. The sample lists around 600,000 distinct CDR3 sequences, roughly 41% occurring once. The sequencing sample was made of peripheral blood. The receptors stem from an adult man with Graves' ophthalmopathy.

The chain combines TRBV11-2 with TRBJ2-7, with 12 bases that match TRBD2. Looked up from germline, CDR1 is SGHAT and CDR2 is FQNNGV. Trimming removed 4 bases from V and 0 bases from J; junction bases left unmatched: 4. This CDR3 has 16 amino acids. CDR3 sequence (DNA): TGTGCCAGCAGCTCTGGACTAGCGGGGCGCTCCTACGAGCAGTACTTC. It encodes CASSSGLAGRSYEQYF.

The chain has TRBV29-1 and TRBJ2-4; no clear D gene. The CDR3 contains 14 residues. Trimming removed 3 bases at V and 0 bases at J, with 9 bases between. Germline-derived CDR1 and CDR2 are SQVTM and ANQGSEA. CDR3 loop: CSVENSLAKNIQYF. CDR3 sequence (DNA): TGCAGCGTTGAGAACAGTTTAGCCAAAAACATTCAGTACTTC.

The rearrangement joins TRBV2 to TRBJ1-5; the match to TRBD1 covers 7 bases. CDR3 length: 16 amino acids. Trimming removed 4 bases from V and 5 bases from J; junction bases left unmatched: 11. Germline V gene lookup returns CDR1 SNHLY and CDR2 FYNNEI. The CDR3 protein is CASSAGRSTGYQPQHF. The CDR3 nucleotides read TGTGCCAGCAGTGCCGGGCGGTCGACAGGGTATCAGCCCCAGCATTTT.

This clonotype was found many times. This chain links TRBV25-1 with TRBJ2-2; D perhaps matches TRBD1 (5 bases). CDR1 MGHDK and CDR2 SYGVNS come from the germline V gene. CDR3 length equals 15 residues. Trimming took 2 bases from V and 3 from J, leaving 10 bases between them. The DNA for the CDR3 is TGTGCCAGCAGTGAACCAAAGGGGTACACCGGGGAGCTGTTTTTT. Protein product: CASSEPKGYTGELFF.

This clonotype occurred a few times. The rearrangement links TRBV4-2 to TRBJ2-7; D unclear. The CDR3 is 16 amino acids. Germline V lookup: CDR1 LGHNA, CDR2 YNFKEQ. V dropped 3 bases and J dropped 3 bases, with 18 bases sitting between them. CDR3 sequence reads: CASSHPGRPSYYEQYF. CDR3 DNA sequence: TGTGCCAGCAGCCACCCAGGACGGCCGAGTTACTACGAGCAGTACTTC.

This clonotype has more than one count but fewer than ten. This chain links TRBV11-2 with TRBJ2-5; 10 nucleotides align to TRBD2. The germline gives CDR1 SGHAT, CDR2 FQNNGV. Unmatched junction bases numbered 33, after V lost 1 base and J lost 10 bases. CDR3 size: 23 residues. The CDR3 region is CASSLGDSEGLYPYTSGVRDQYF. The CDR3 DNA is TGTGCCAGCAGCTTAGGGGACTCGGAGGGCCTCTACCCCTACACTAGCGGGGTACGAGACCAGTACTTC.

This chain uses TRBV6-6 with TRBJ1-2; D is undetermined. Germline V lookup: CDR1 MNHNY, CDR2 SVGAGI (reference sequence). With 5 bases removed from V and 2 bases from J, the gap between germline ends came to 15 bases. The CDR3 is 15 residues long. CDR3 in amino acids: CASSDVATGNYGYTF. CDR3 DNA sequence: TGTGCCAGCAGTGATGTGGCTACTGGGAACTATGGCTACACCTTC.

Ten or more counts support this clonotype. This chain joins TRBV7-9 and TRBJ1-1; no reliable D call. Trimming removed 4 bases at V and 0 bases at J, with 9 bases between. In germline, CDR1 is SEHNR, CDR2 FQNEAQ (reference sequence). This CDR3 is built from 14 residues. In DNA form, the CDR3 reads TGTGCCAGCAGCTATACGACCGTGAACACTGAAGCTTTCTTT. Translated, it gives CASSYTTVNTEAFF. Based on the CDR3 plus reference TRBV7-9 and TRBJ1-1, the full variable domain is DTGVSQNPRHKITKRGQNVTFRCDPISEHNRLYWYRQTLGQGPEFLTYFQNEAQLEKSRLLSDRFSAERPKGSFSTLEIQRTEQGDSAMYLCASSYTTVNTEAFFGQGTRLTVV.